The TCR beta chain under discussion was sequenced for a study of blood T cell dynamics during melanoma immunotherapy. Study at large: First-line therapy was either pembrolizumab or nivolumab with ipilimumab for metastatic melanoma.

The CDR3 consists of 16 residues. V was clipped by 2 bases and J by 0 bases, with 12 bases between them. Germline V gene sequence: CDR1 ENHRY, CDR2 SYGVKD. Each bulk PBMC sample had 300 to 400 ng DNA loaded. Repertoires were generated with immunoSEQ multiplex PCR, while TCRdb's copy carries only in-frame clones and drops some. Seen here are some 11,000 clones, about four fifths observed once, and the top ten hold more than 20%. The time point denotes: week 3, after first cycle of checkpoint inhibitor. Material: blood, obtained from a patient treated with checkpoint blockade. The sequence was collected from a human donor with melanoma. This chain connects TRBV10-3 to TRBJ2-3, with D maybe TRBD2 (6 bases). Here the CDR3 reads CAISERGGDSTDTQYF. The CDR3 coding sequence is TGTGCCATCAGTGAGAGGGGCGGGGATAGCACAGATACGCAGTATTTT.